What follows describes a single T cell receptor (beta chain). Profiled with immunoSEQ multiplex PCR; TCRdb holds only in-frame clones, not every one. The sample includes about 30,000 clones, about 89% of them seen just once. Sample time point: peripheral blood 6 weeks after treatment start. These data are taken from a study of PD-L1 blockade in urothelial cancer. The overall study: In 2014 therapy began: atezolizumab 1,200 mg intravenously every 3 weeks.

CDR3 length: 15 residues. V shed 1 base and J 5 bases; nucleotides not matched to a gene: 6. Germline V gives CDR1 SGDLS, CDR2 YYNGEE. The TCR sequence derives from an elderly man with urothelial cancer. The sequencing here drew on PBMCs, taken around atezolizumab (anti-PD-L1) treatment. V and J are TRBV9 and TRBJ2-3, with 8 bases aligning to TRBD2. Written as DNA, the CDR3 is TGTGCCAGCAGCGTAACTAGCGGTGGGGTAGATACGCAGTATTTT. Its translation: CASSVTSGGVDTQYF.